This passage covers 7 T cell receptor beta chains from one sample sequenced in a study of regulatory T cells in long-lasting Graves disease (dated by TCRdb to 2020 to 2022). The time point label corresponds to: persistent/refractory GD, antithyroid drugs over 5 years with positive TRAb. For both TCR sequencing and RNA sequencing, RNA was extracted from PBMCs using TRIzol. Preparation of the library involved multiplex PCR. TCRdb names Illumina HiSeq 4000 as the instrument used. iRepertoire HTBI primers and Arm-PCR amplification of CDR3 regions were used to construct TCR beta libraries. TCRdb's own reprocessing of the public reads used fastp at Q25 and MiXCR and kept productive beta chains. Every CDR3 protein is listed once, alongside the most common genes and DNA of its rows. In all, the sample holds hundreds of thousands of distinct CDR3 sequences, and about 20% of those were seen once. The ten largest clones capture over 7.5% of the sample.

The material was peripheral blood mononuclear cells (PBMCs), obtained when the disease was refractory, from a patient treated with antithyroid drugs. These receptors were taken from a female donor with Graves disease.

The sample holds one count of this clonotype. J is TRBJ2-3 and V is TRBV10-1; D not resolved. CDR1 and CDR2 from the germline V gene are WNHNN and SYGVQD (reference sequence). V lost 5 bases and J 0 bases, leaving 6 bases between the germline ends. The CDR3 extends over 13 amino acids. CDR3 nucleotide sequence: TGCGCCAGCAGTACGGATAGCACAGATACGCAGTATTTT. It yields the protein CASSTDSTDTQYF.

Concerning this clonotype: The junction shows a germline mismatch at one end, possibly a read error. The gene calls are TRBV11-2 and TRBJ1-5, with D hard to call. This CDR3 comprises 15 residues. Germline V gene lookup returns CDR1 SGHAT and CDR2 FQNNGV. CDR3 loop: CASSLVMALNQLQHF. The CDR3 DNA follows: TGTGCCAGCAGCTTAGTAATGGCCCTTAATCAGCTCCAGCATTTT.

In this sample, this clonotype turned up many times. This chain uses TRBV7-6 with TRBJ2-5; 9 positions agree with TRBD1. The CDR3 contains 17 residues. V dropped 1 base and J dropped 5; count of bases not matched to a gene: 11. Germline V gene sequence: CDR1 SGHVS, CDR2 FNYEAQ. In DNA form, the CDR3 reads TGTGCCAGCAGCTTAGAGAGCAAGACAGGGGGTACGGAGACCCAGTACTTC. It codes for CASSLESKTGGTETQYF.

The genes are TRBV20-1 and TRBJ2-2, with 8 bases fitting TRBD2. CDR1 DFQATT and CDR2 SNEGSKA come from the germline V gene (reference sequence). The ends lost 7 bases at V and 8 bases at J; junction bases unmatched: 9. The CDR3 spans 13 residues. Here the CDR3 DNA reads TGCAGTGTTCGGAGCGGGAGATCGGGGGAGCTGTTTTTT. This encodes CSVRSGRSGELFF.

This clonotype has a count of ten or more. This chain connects TRBV2 to TRBJ1-1, with 9 bases matching TRBD1. The CDR3 loop spans 15 amino acids. Trimming cost V 5 bases and J 7 bases; bases outside gene matches: 11. Germline V gives CDR1 SNHLY, CDR2 FYNNEI. CDR3 protein: CASSTGGASIGEAFF. The CDR3 nucleotides read TGTGCCAGCAGTACAGGGGGCGCAAGTATCGGTGAAGCTTTCTTT.

The chain is built from TRBV4-3 and TRBJ2-3, with D possibly being TRBD1 or TRBD2 (5 bases each). CDR3 length equals 15 residues. Germline CDR1 and CDR2: LGHNA and YSLEER. V was cut by 1 base and J by 5 bases, with 13 bases left in between. The DNA for the CDR3 is TGCGCCAGCAGCCAAGTTGGGGGAGCTTTAGATACGCAGTATTTT. Translating it yields CASSQVGGALDTQYF.

The CDR3 reads CASSLSPRGTSYEQYF. The CDR3 DNA sequence: TGTGCCAGCAGCTTATCGCCCCGCGGGACCTCCTACGAGCAGTACTTC. The chain employs TRBV7-6 and TRBJ2-7, with D perhaps TRBD2 (6 bases). There are 16 residues in the CDR3. Germline CDR1 SGHVS, CDR2 FNYEAQ. V lost 2 bases and J lost 0, with 14 bases in between.